These T cell receptor beta chains were read from a single sample in a study of cytomegalovirus exposure and HLA in healthy donors. Profiled with immunoSEQ multiplex PCR; TCRdb holds only in-frame clones, not every one. The sample lists around 140,000 clones, around 80% occurring once. Sequencing was performed on PBMCs. The receptors were sampled from a woman in her fifties or sixties in good health and CMV-seropositive. Both conserved end residues are part of each CDR3. A D gene is named only where the DNA matches it firmly. Size is stated for part of the rows, as once, few or many counts, or as a class when the clone is expanded.

d_gene: -
v_gene: TRBV28
j_gene: TRBJ1-3
abundance: -
CDR3nt: TGTGCCAGCAGTTTGCCCCACAGAGTTGGAAACACCATATATTTT
CDR3aa: CASSLPHRVGNTIYF

d_gene: TRBD1
v_gene: TRBV15
j_gene: TRBJ2-7
abundance: -
CDR3nt: TGTGCCACCAGCAGAGGCCAGGGGGCTTTCAACTACGAGCAGTACTTC
CDR3aa: CATSRGQGAFNYEQYF

d_gene: -
v_gene: TRBV7-3
j_gene: TRBJ2-3
abundance: -
CDR3nt: TGTGCCAGCAGCACGAACCGGGATACAGATACGCAGTATTTT
CDR3aa: CASSTNRDTDTQYF

d_gene: -
v_gene: TRBV19
j_gene: TRBJ1-1
abundance: -
CDR3nt: TGTGCCAGTACCGAAACGGACAGCCTGAACACTGAAGCTTTCTTT
CDR3aa: CASTETDSLNTEAFF

d_gene: -
v_gene: TRBV27
j_gene: TRBJ1-4
abundance: -
CDR3nt: TGTGCCAGCAGTGAATTGGACAGCCATGAAAAACTGTTTTTT
CDR3aa: CASSELDSHEKLFF

d_gene: TRBD1
v_gene: TRBV6-5
j_gene: TRBJ2-3
abundance: -
CDR3nt: TGTGCCAGCAGGGACAGGGCAGATACGCAGTATTTT
CDR3aa: CASRDRADTQYF

d_gene: -
v_gene: TRBV6-5
j_gene: TRBJ2-7
abundance: once
CDR3nt: TGTGCCAGCAGTGACACTAGTGTCTACGAGCAGTACTTC
CDR3aa: CASSDTSVYEQYF

d_gene: -
v_gene: TRBV10-3
j_gene: TRBJ2-2
abundance: -
CDR3nt: TGTGCCATCAGTCAGGAGCCCCAGGGCGGGGAGCTGTTTTTT
CDR3aa: CAISQEPQGGELFF

d_gene: -
v_gene: TRBV5-1
j_gene: TRBJ1-1
abundance: -
CDR3nt: TGCGCCAGCAGCTTTACAGCGAACACTGAAGCTTTCTTT
CDR3aa: CASSFTANTEAFF

d_gene: -
v_gene: TRBV7-8
j_gene: TRBJ2-3
abundance: -
CDR3nt: TGTGCCAGCAGCTTATTAGGGGGGGGCGAGAATACGCAGTATTTT
CDR3aa: CASSLLGGGENTQYF

d_gene: -
v_gene: TRBV18
j_gene: TRBJ2-3
abundance: -
CDR3nt: TGTGCCAGCTCGTCGGGAGATACGCAGTATTTT
CDR3aa: CASSSGDTQYF

d_gene: -
v_gene: TRBV5-1
j_gene: TRBJ1-4
abundance: -
CDR3nt: TGCGCCAGCAGCTTGGAGTCAGGGCGGGGGGAAGAACTGTTTTTT
CDR3aa: CASSLESGRGEELFF

d_gene: -
v_gene: TRBV4-2
j_gene: TRBJ1-3
abundance: -
CDR3nt: TGTGCCAGCAGCCAAGGAGAGAACACCATATATTTT
CDR3aa: CASSQGENTIYF

d_gene: -
v_gene: TRBV7-2
j_gene: TRBJ1-5
abundance: -
CDR3nt: TGTGCCAGCAGCGCGATATATAGCAATCAGCCCCAGCATTTT
CDR3aa: CASSAIYSNQPQHF

d_gene: -
v_gene: TRBV7-7
j_gene: TRBJ2-2
abundance: -
CDR3nt: TGTGCTAGCAGCTTAGGATACAAAGGGGAGCTGTTTTTT
CDR3aa: CASSLGYKGELFF

d_gene: -
v_gene: TRBV15
j_gene: TRBJ2-3
abundance: -
CDR3nt: TGTGCCACCCGGTTGGTAGGCACAGATACGCAGTATTTT
CDR3aa: CATRLVGTDTQYF

d_gene: TRBD2
v_gene: TRBV27
j_gene: TRBJ2-7
abundance: -
CDR3nt: TGTGCCAGCAGAACTAGCGGGAGCTACGAGCAGTACTTC
CDR3aa: CASRTSGSYEQYF

d_gene: TRBD2
v_gene: TRBV7-9
j_gene: TRBJ2-7
abundance: -
CDR3nt: TGTGCCAGCAGCTTTCCGGCTAGCGGATCCTACGAGCAGTACTTC
CDR3aa: CASSFPASGSYEQYF

d_gene: -
v_gene: TRBV7-9
j_gene: TRBJ1-4
abundance: -
CDR3nt: TGTGCCAGCAGCTTAGCGTTGGCAGGGATTAATGAAAAACTGTTTTTT
CDR3aa: CASSLALAGINEKLFF

d_gene: TRBD1
v_gene: TRBV27
j_gene: TRBJ1-1
abundance: -
CDR3nt: TGTGCCAGCAGTTTACCCGGGACAGGGAGAGGCGCTGAAGCTTTCTTT
CDR3aa: CASSLPGTGRGAEAFF

d_gene: TRBD2
v_gene: TRBV5-1
j_gene: TRBJ2-1
abundance: few
CDR3nt: TGCGCCAGCAGCTTGCGAGTCGGGAGGGCCGACAATGAGCAGTTCTTC
CDR3aa: CASSLRVGRADNEQFF

d_gene: -
v_gene: TRBV9
j_gene: TRBJ2-2
abundance: -
CDR3nt: TGTGCCAGCAGCGTTACCGGGACTCTGAGGAACACCGGGGAGCTGTTTTTT
CDR3aa: CASSVTGTLRNTGELFF

d_gene: -
v_gene: TRBV13
j_gene: TRBJ1-6
abundance: few
CDR3nt: TGTGCCAGCAGCTTAGACAGAAATTCACCCCTCCACTTT
CDR3aa: CASSLDRNSPLHF

d_gene: -
v_gene: TRBV7-2
j_gene: TRBJ2-3
abundance: -
CDR3nt: TGTGCCAGCAGCTTAGGCCAGGGTAGCACAGATACGCAGTATTTT
CDR3aa: CASSLGQGSTDTQYF

d_gene: TRBD1
v_gene: TRBV27
j_gene: TRBJ2-7
abundance: -
CDR3nt: TGTGCCAGCAGTTTTGACCGCTTCGCCGGGACAGGGAGGAACGAGCAGTACTTC
CDR3aa: CASSFDRFAGTGRNEQYF

d_gene: -
v_gene: TRBV6-5
j_gene: TRBJ1-5
abundance: few
CDR3nt: TGTGCCAGCAGTCCCCCAAATCAGCCCCAGCATTTT
CDR3aa: CASSPPNQPQHF

d_gene: -
v_gene: TRBV7-9
j_gene: TRBJ1-2
abundance: -
CDR3nt: TGTTCCAGCAGCCTCAGGGGCCAGCGCTACACCTTC
CDR3aa: CSSSLRGQRYTF

d_gene: TRBD1
v_gene: TRBV9
j_gene: TRBJ2-7
abundance: once
CDR3nt: TGTGCCAGCAGCGGAAGGGACAGCTACGAGCAGTACTTC
CDR3aa: CASSGRDSYEQYF

d_gene: -
v_gene: TRBV28
j_gene: TRBJ2-2
abundance: once
CDR3nt: TGTGCCAGCACATTGAACACCGGGGAGCTGTTTTTT
CDR3aa: CASTLNTGELFF

d_gene: TRBD2
v_gene: TRBV5-1
j_gene: TRBJ2-1
abundance: -
CDR3nt: TGCGCCAGCAGACCCGGGGCTAGCGGGATGAATGAGCAGTTCTTC
CDR3aa: CASRPGASGMNEQFF

d_gene: -
v_gene: TRBV11-2
j_gene: TRBJ2-5
abundance: -
CDR3nt: TGTGCCAGCAGCGACTCGACAGGGCTCACTGGCGGGGACCAAGAGACCCAGTACTTC
CDR3aa: CASSDSTGLTGGDQETQYF

d_gene: -
v_gene: TRBV19
j_gene: TRBJ1-1
abundance: -
CDR3nt: TGTGCCAGTAGTTTACAGGGACTGAACACTGAAGCTTTCTTT
CDR3aa: CASSLQGLNTEAFF

d_gene: TRBD2
v_gene: TRBV5-6
j_gene: TRBJ2-4
abundance: -
CDR3nt: TGTGCCAGCAGCTTGGGCGGGAGGGTAGCCAAAAACATTCAGTACTTC
CDR3aa: CASSLGGRVAKNIQYF

d_gene: -
v_gene: TRBV4-1
j_gene: TRBJ2-5
abundance: few
CDR3nt: TGCGCCAGCAGCCAAGTCAGGGGCCTACAAGAGACCCAGTACTTC
CDR3aa: CASSQVRGLQETQYF

d_gene: TRBD2
v_gene: TRBV13
j_gene: TRBJ2-7
abundance: -
CDR3nt: TGTGCCAGCAGCCCCCGTACTAGCGGGAGCACCGAGCAGTACTTC
CDR3aa: CASSPRTSGSTEQYF

d_gene: -
v_gene: TRBV6-5
j_gene: TRBJ2-7
abundance: -
CDR3nt: TGTGCCAGCTGGGGGCAAATCTACGAGCAGTACTTC
CDR3aa: CASWGQIYEQYF

d_gene: TRBD1
v_gene: TRBV10-3
j_gene: TRBJ2-5
abundance: -
CDR3nt: TGTGCCTCAACAGGGGCCCACCAAGAGACCCAGTACTTC
CDR3aa: CASTGAHQETQYF

d_gene: -
v_gene: TRBV4-1
j_gene: TRBJ2-1
abundance: -
CDR3nt: TGCGCCAGCAGCCAAGGGCCCGGCGGGCCCTCCTACAATGAGCAGTTCTTC
CDR3aa: CASSQGPGGPSYNEQFF

d_gene: -
v_gene: TRBV7-2
j_gene: TRBJ2-7
abundance: -
CDR3nt: TGTGCCAGCAGCTTACTCCATCGGGGCTACGAGCAGTACTTC
CDR3aa: CASSLLHRGYEQYF

d_gene: TRBD1
v_gene: TRBV7-8
j_gene: TRBJ2-7
abundance: -
CDR3nt: TGTGCCAGCACCCGAACGGGACAGGGCTCCTACGAGCAGTACTTC
CDR3aa: CASTRTGQGSYEQYF

d_gene: TRBD2
v_gene: TRBV10-3
j_gene: TRBJ2-3
abundance: -
CDR3nt: TGTGCCATCAGTGAGTCGAAGGCGGGAGGGTTCACAGATACGCAGTATTTT
CDR3aa: CAISESKAGGFTDTQYF

d_gene: -
v_gene: TRBV11-3
j_gene: TRBJ1-1
abundance: few
CDR3nt: TGTGCCAGCAGCCCGTCAACAGGGACGAACACTGAAGCTTTCTTT
CDR3aa: CASSPSTGTNTEAFF